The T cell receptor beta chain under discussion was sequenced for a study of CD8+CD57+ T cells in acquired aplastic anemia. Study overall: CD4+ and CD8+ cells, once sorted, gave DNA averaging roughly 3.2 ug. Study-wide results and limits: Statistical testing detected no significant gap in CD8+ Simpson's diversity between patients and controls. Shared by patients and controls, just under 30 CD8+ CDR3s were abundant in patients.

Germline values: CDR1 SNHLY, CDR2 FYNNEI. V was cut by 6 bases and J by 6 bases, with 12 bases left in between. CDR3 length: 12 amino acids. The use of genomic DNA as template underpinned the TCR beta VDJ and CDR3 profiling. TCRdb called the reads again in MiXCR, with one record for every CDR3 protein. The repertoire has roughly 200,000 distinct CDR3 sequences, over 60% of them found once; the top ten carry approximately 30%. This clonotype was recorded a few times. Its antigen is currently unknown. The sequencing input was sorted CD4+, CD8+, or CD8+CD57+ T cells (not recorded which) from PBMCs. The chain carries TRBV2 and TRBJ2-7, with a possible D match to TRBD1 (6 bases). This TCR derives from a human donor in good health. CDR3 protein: CASRWTVGEQYF. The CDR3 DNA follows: TGTGCCAGCAGGTGGACAGTGGGCGAGCAGTACTTC.